This TCR beta chain was obtained from a study of T-cell memory formation after mild COVID-19. Overall study: For the most part, TCR clusters were specific to one donor. Notes on the study in general: Some clones that responded were present in memory (sampled pre-infection), which suggests cross-reactive memory joined. CD4/CD8 balance held among clones contracting day 15 to 85, and later expanders leaned CD4+. Second-wave clones reaching peak frequency on day 37 lacked confirmed SARS-CoV-2 specificity.

This CDR3 is built from 14 residues. Germline V gives CDR1 SGDLS, CDR2 YYNGEE. Trimming removed 3 bases from V and 1 base from J, with 10 bases in between. This clonotype was found a few times. Its cognate antigen is unknown. TCRdb re-derived calls from the 5' RACE reads in MiXCR, one entry per CDR3 protein. The table shows about 430,000 distinct CDR3 sequences, with 20% to 25% occurring only once. The sequenced material came from PBMCs or a T cell subset sorted from them (not recorded which). The chain employs TRBV9 and TRBJ1-1; D gene uncertain. This receptor was obtained from an adult woman who had mild COVID-19 (a few samples of this study predate the infection). Cell type and time point are not known. The CDR3 region has the DNA TGTGCCAGCAGCGCTCGGGCATCGAACACTGAAGCTTTCTTT. Translating it yields CASSARASNTEAFF.